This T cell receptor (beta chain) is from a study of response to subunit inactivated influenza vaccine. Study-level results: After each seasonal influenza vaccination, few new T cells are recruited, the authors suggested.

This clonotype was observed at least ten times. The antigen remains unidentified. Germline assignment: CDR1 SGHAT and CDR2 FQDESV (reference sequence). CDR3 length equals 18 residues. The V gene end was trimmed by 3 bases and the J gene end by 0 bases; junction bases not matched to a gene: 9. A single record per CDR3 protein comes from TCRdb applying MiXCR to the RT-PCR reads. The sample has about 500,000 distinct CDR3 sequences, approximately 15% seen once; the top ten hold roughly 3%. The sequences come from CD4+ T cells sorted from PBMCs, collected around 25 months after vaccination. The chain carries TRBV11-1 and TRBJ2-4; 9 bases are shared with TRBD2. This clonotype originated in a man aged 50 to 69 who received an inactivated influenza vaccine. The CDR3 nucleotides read TGTGCCAGCAGCTTCGGCCTAGCGGGAAAGGCAGCCAAAAACATTCAGTACTTC. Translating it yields CASSFGLAGKAAKNIQYF.